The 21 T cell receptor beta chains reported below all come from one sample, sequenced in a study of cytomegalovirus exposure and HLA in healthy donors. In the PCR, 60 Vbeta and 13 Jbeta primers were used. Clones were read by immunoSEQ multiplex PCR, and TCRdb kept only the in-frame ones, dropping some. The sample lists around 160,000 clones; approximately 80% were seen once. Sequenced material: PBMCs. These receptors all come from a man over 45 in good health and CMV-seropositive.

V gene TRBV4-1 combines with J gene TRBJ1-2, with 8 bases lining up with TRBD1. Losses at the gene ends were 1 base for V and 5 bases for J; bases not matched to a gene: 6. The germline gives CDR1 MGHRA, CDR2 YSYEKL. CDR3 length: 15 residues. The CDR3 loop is CASSQGATGAYGYTF. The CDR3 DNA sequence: TGCGCCAGCAGCCAAGGGGCGACAGGGGCATATGGCTACACCTTC.

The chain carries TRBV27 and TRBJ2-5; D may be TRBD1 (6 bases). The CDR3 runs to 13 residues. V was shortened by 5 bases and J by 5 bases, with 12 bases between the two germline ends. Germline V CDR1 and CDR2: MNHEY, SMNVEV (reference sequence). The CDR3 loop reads CASSPGVGETQYF. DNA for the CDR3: TGTGCCAGCAGTCCAGGGGTAGGGGAGACCCAGTACTTC.

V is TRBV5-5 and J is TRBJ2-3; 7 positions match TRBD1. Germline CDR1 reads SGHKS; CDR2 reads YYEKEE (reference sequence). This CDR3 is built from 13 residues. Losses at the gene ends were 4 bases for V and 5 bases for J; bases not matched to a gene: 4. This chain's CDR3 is CASSTGQEDTQYF. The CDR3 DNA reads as TGTGCCAGCAGCACCGGACAGGAAGATACGCAGTATTTT.

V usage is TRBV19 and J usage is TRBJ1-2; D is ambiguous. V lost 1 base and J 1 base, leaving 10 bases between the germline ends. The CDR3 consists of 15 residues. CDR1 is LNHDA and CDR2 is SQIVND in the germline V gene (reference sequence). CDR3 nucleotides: TGTGCCAGTAGTATAGGTCAGGTGAATAACTATGGCTACACCTTC. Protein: CASSIGQVNNYGYTF.

This CDR3 is CASSIDWGQGAVYNEQFF. The CDR3 DNA follows: TGTGCCAGTAGTATAGATTGGGGACAGGGGGCAGTCTACAATGAGCAGTTCTTC. The chain has TRBV19 and TRBJ2-1; 12 positions agree with TRBD1. The germline CDR1 and CDR2 sequences are LNHDA and SQIVND (reference sequence). This CDR3 comprises 18 residues. Losses at the gene ends were 0 bases for V and 3 bases for J; bases not matched to a gene: 6.

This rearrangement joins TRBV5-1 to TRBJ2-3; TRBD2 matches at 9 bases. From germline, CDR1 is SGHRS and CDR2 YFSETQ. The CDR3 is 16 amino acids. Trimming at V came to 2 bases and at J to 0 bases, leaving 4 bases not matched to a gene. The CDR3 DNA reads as TGCGCCAGCAGCTTTGGCGGGGGGGTTAGCACAGATACGCAGTATTTT. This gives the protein CASSFGGGVSTDTQYF.

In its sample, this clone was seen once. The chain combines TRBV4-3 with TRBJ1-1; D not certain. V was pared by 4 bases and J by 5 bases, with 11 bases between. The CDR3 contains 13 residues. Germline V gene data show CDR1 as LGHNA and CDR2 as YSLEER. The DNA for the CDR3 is TGCGCCAGCAGCCGCGAGCCTGGTACTGAAGCTTTCTTT. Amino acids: CASSREPGTEAFF.

The CDR3 nucleotides are TGTGCCAGCAGCTTGGTAGGCGGGAGGGAGAATGAGCAGTTCTTC. It is translated as CASSLVGGRENEQFF. V and J are TRBV5-4 and TRBJ2-1; 9 positions match TRBD2. Germline assignment: CDR1 SGHNT and CDR2 YYREEE (reference sequence). The CDR3 spans 15 residues. The ends lost 0 bases at V and 7 bases at J; junction bases unmatched: 5.

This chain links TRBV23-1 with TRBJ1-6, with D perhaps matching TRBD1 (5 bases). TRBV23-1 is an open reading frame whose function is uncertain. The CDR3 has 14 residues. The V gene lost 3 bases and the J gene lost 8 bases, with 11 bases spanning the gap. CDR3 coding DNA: TGCGCCAGCAGTCACCCAGGGAAGGATTCACCCCTCCACTTT. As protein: CASSHPGKDSPLHF.

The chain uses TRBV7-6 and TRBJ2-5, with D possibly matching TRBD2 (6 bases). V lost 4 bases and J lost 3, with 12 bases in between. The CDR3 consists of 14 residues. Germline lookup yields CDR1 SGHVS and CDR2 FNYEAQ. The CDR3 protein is CASSSGTWKETQYF. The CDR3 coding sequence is TGTGCCAGCAGCTCCGGGACTTGGAAAGAGACCCAGTACTTC.

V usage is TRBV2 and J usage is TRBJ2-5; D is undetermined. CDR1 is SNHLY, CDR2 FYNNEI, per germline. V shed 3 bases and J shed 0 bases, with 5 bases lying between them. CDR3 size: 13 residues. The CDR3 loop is CASSEYNQETQYF. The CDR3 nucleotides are TGTGCCAGCAGTGAGTACAACCAAGAGACCCAGTACTTC.

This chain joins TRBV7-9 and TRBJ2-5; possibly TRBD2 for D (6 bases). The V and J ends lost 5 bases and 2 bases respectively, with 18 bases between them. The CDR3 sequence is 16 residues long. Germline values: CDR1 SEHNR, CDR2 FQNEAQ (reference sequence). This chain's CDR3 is CASSPPLSGTQETQYF. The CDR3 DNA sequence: TGTGCCAGCAGCCCGCCCCTGTCGGGGACTCAAGAGACCCAGTACTTC.

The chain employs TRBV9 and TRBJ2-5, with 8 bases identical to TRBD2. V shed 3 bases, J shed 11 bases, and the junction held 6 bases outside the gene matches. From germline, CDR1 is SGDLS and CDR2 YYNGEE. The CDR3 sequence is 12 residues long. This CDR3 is CASSAYGGEQYF. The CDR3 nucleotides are TGTGCCAGCAGCGCCTACGGGGGGGAGCAGTACTTC.

CDR3 nucleotide sequence: TGTGCCAGCAGCTTAGGTGCGACAGGGGTGTTTTCACCCCTCCACTTT. Translated: CASSLGATGVFSPLHF. V is TRBV7-2 and J is TRBJ1-6, with TRBD1 matching 8 bases. The CDR3 is made up of 16 amino acids. Trimming removed 1 base from V and 9 bases from J; junction bases left unmatched: 8. Germline CDR1 reads SGHTA; CDR2 reads FQGNSA.

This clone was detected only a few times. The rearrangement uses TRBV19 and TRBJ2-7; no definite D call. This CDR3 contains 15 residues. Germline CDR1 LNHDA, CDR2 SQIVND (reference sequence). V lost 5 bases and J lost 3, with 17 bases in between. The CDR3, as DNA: TGTGCCAGTAGTGTGACTCTCCAACCCCTCTACGAGCAGTACTTC. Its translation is CASSVTLQPLYEQYF.

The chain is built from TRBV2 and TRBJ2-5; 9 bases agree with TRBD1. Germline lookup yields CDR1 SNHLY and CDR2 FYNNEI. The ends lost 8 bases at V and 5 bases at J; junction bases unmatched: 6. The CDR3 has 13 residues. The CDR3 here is CASDTGGGETQYF. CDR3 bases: TGTGCCAGCGACACAGGGGGCGGGGAGACCCAGTACTTC.

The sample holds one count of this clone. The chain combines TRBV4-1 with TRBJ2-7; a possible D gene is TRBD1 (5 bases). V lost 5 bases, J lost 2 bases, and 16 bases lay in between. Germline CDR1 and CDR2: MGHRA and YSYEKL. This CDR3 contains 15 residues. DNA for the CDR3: TGCGCCAGCAGCTTCCGGACACGAGGCACCTACGAGCAGTACTTC. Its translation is CASSFRTRGTYEQYF.

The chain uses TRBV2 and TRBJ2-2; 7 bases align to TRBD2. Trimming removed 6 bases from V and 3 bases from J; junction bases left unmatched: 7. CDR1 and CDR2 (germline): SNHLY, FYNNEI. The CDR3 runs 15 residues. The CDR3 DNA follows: TGTGCCAGCAGGGGGGAGGGACTCCACACCGGGGAGCTGTTTTTT. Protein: CASRGEGLHTGELFF.

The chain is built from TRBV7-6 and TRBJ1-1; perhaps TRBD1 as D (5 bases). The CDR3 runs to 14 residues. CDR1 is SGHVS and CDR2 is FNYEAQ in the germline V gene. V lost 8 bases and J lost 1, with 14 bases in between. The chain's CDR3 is CASGGEGRNTEAFF. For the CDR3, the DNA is TGTGCCAGCGGGGGGGAGGGACGGAACACTGAAGCTTTCTTT.

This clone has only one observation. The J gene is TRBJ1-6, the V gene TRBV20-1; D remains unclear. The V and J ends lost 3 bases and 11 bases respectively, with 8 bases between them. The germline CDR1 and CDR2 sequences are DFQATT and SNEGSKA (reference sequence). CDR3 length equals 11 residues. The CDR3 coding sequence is TGCAGTGCTAGCGAGAATCCACCCCTCCACTTT. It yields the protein CSASENPPLHF.

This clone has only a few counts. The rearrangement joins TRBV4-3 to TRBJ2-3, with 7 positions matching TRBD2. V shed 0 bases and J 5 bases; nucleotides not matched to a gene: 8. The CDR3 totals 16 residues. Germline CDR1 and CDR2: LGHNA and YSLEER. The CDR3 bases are TGCGCCAGCAGCCAAGATTGGCCTAGCGGTGGAGATACGCAGTATTTT. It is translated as CASSQDWPSGGDTQYF.